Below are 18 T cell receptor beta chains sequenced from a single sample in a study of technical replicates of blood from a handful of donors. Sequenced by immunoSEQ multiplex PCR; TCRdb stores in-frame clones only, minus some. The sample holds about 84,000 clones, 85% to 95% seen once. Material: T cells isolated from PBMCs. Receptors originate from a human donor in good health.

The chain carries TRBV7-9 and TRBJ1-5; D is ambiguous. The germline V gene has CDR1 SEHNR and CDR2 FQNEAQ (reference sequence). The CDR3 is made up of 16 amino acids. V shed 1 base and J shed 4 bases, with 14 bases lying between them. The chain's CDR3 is CASSLGFPGQNQPQHF. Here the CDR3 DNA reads TGTGCCAGCAGCTTAGGATTTCCAGGCCAAAATCAGCCCCAGCATTTT.

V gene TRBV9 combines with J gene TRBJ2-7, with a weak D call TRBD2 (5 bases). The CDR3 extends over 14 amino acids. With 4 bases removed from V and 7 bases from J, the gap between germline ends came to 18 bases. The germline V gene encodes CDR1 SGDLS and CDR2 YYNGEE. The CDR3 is CASSRGGPTQEQYF. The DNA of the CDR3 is TGTGCCAGCAGCCGCGGAGGCCCCACTCAAGAGCAGTACTTC.

The CDR3 DNA reads TGCGCCAGCAGCTCCGGACAGTACAATGAGCAGTTCTTC. Translated, it gives CASSSGQYNEQFF. V and J are TRBV5-1 and TRBJ2-1; D possibly corresponds to TRBD1 (6 bases). Germline V lookup: CDR1 SGHRS, CDR2 YFSETQ. Trimming shortened V by 3 bases and J by 4 bases, and 8 bases separated the two germline ends. The CDR3 covers 13 residues.

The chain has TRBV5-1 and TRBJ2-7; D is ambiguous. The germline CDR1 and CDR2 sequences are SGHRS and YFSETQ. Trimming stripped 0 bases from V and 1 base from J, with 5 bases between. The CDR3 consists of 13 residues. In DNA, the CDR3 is TGCGCCAGCAGCTTGGTGGCATCCTACGAGCAGTACTTC. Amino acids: CASSLVASYEQYF.

The CDR3: CASSSNRGAEGYTF. The CDR3 region has the DNA TGCGCCAGCAGTTCTAACAGGGGTGCCGAGGGCTACACCTTC. The chain links TRBV5-1 to TRBJ1-2; 7 positions agree with TRBD1. Germline V CDR1 and CDR2: SGHRS, YFSETQ. The CDR3 has 14 residues. V lost 5 bases and J lost 8; bases outside the gene matches: 12.

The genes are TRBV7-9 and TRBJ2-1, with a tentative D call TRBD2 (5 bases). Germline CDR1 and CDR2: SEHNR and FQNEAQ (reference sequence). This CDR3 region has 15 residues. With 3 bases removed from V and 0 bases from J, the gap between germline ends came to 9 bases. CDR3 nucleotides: TGTGCCAGCAGCTTGGACTTGAGCTCCTACAATGAGCAGTTCTTC. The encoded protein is CASSLDLSSYNEQFF.

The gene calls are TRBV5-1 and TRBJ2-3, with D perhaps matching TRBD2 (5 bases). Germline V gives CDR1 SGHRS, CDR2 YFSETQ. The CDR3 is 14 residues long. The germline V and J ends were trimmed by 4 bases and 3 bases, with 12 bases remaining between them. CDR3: CASSTELGTDTQYF. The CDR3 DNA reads TGCGCCAGCAGCACCGAACTAGGGACAGATACGCAGTATTTT.

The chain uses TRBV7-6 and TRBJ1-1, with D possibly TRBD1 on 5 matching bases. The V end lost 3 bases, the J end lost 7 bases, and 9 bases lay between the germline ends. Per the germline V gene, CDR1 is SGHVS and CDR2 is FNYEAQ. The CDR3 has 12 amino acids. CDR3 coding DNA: TGTGCCAGCAGCTTGCAGGGAGGTGAAGCTTTCTTT. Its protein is CASSLQGGEAFF.

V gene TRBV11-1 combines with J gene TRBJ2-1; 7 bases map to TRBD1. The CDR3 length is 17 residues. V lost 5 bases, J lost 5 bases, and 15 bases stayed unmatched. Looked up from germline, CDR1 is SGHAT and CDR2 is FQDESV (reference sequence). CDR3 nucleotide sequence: TGTGCCAGCAGCGTCGCGATAGGGACAGCAAAAAACAATGAGCAGTTCTTC. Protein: CASSVAIGTAKNNEQFF.

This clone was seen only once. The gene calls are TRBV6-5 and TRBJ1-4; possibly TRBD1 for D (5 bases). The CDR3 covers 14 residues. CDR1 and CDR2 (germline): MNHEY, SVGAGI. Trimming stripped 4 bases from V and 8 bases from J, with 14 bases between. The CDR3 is CASSWGGGGEKLFF. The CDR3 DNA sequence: TGTGCCAGCAGTTGGGGGGGAGGTGGGGAAAAACTGTTTTTT.

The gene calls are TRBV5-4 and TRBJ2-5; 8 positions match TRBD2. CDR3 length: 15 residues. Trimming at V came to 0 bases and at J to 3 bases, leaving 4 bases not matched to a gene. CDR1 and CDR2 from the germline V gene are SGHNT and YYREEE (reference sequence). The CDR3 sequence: CASSLARSGEETQYF. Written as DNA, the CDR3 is TGTGCCAGCAGCTTGGCCCGTAGCGGGGAAGAGACCCAGTACTTC.

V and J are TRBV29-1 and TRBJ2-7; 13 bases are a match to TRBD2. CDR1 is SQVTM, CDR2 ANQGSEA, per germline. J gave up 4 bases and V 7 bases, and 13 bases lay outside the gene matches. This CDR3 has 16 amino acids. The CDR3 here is CSAGGLAGAEGYEQYF. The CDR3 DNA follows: TGCAGCGCCGGTGGACTAGCGGGAGCCGAGGGGTACGAGCAGTACTTC.

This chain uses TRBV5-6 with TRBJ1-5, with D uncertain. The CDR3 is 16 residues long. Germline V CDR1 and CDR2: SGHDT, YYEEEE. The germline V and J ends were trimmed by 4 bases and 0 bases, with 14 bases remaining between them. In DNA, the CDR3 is TGTGCCAGCAGCCTTACTAGGTTTTATAGCAATCAGCCCCAGCATTTT. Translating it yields CASSLTRFYSNQPQHF.

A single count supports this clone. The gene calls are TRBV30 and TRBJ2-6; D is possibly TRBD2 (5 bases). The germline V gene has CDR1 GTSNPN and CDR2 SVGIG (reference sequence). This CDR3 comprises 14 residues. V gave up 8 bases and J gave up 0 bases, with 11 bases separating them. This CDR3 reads CARQRGSGANVLTF. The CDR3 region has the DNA TGTGCCCGACAACGGGGCTCTGGGGCCAACGTCCTGACTTTC.

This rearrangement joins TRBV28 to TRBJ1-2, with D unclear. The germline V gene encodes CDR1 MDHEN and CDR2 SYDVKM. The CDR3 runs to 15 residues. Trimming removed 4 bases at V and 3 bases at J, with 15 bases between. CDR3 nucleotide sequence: TGTGCCAGCAGTTCTCCCCCGGGTGAGGACTATGGCTACACCTTC. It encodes CASSSPPGEDYGYTF.

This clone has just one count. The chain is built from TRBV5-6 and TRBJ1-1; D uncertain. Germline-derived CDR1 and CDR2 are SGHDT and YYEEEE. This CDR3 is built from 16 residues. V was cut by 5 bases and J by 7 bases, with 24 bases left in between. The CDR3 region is CASSFFLLTEGFEAFF. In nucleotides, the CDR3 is TGTGCCAGCAGTTTTTTCCTCTTGACGGAGGGATTTGAAGCTTTCTTT.

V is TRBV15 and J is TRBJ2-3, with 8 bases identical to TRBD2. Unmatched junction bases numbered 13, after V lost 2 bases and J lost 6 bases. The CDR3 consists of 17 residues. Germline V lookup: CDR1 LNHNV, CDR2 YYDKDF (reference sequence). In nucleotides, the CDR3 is TGTGCCACCAGCAGACCACTAGCGGAACCCTCCAAGGATACGCAGTATTTT. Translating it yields CATSRPLAEPSKDTQYF.

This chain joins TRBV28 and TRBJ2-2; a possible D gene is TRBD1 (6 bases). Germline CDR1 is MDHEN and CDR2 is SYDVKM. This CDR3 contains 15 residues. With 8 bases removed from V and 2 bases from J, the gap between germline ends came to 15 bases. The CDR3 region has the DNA TGTGCCAGCCATCACTTGACAGGAAACACCGGGGAGCTGTTTTTT. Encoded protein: CASHHLTGNTGELFF. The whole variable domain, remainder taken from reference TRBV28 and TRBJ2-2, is DVKVTQSSRYLVKRTGEKVFLECVQDMDHENMFWYRQDPGLGLRLIYFSYDVKMKEKGDIPEGYSVSREKKERFSLILESASTNQTSMYLCASHHLTGNTGELFFGEGSRLTVL.